A single sample gave rise to the 25 T cell receptor beta chains below, sequenced in a study of regulatory T cells in long-lasting Graves disease. The authors built TCR beta libraries using iRepertoire HTBI primers and Arm-PCR of CDR3 regions. TCRdb redid the calling of the multiplex PCR reads with MiXCR, one entry per CDR3 protein. Of under 300,000 distinct CDR3 sequences listed, about 17% are singletons. Time point defined: newly diagnosed GD, antithyroid drugs for less than 3 months. Extracted PBMC RNA gave rise to the TCR library. These records were also assigned to another study, of T cells in Graves' hyperthyroidism and ophthalmopathy.

The sequencing used peripheral blood mononuclear cells (PBMCs), collected at new diagnosis, from a patient treated with antithyroid drugs. Every receptor here comes from a woman aged 25 to 45 with Graves disease.

There are many counts of this clonotype. The chain uses TRBV11-2 and TRBJ1-1; 7 bases map to TRBD1. The CDR3 runs 14 residues. In germline, CDR1 is SGHAT, CDR2 FQNNGV. The trim removed 2 bases at V and 5 bases at J, leaving 5 bases unmatched. The CDR3 bases are TGTGCCAGCAGCTTATATGGCAGGGGGACTGAAGCTTTCTTT. This translates into CASSLYGRGTEAFF.

This clonotype was counted at least ten times. The rearrangement links TRBV5-1 to TRBJ1-1; D is unresolved. Germline V gives CDR1 SGHRS, CDR2 YFSETQ. This CDR3 is built from 15 residues. The V end was cut by 1 base, the J end by 4 bases, with 14 bases between. CDR3 residues: CASSLSPTRVTEAFF. The CDR3 DNA sequence: TGCGCCAGCAGCTTGTCTCCCACGAGAGTCACTGAAGCTTTCTTT.

This clonotype was recorded many times. The chain couples TRBV4-1 to TRBJ1-5, with D maybe TRBD1 (5 bases). This CDR3 is built from 15 residues. Germline V gene data show CDR1 as MGHRA and CDR2 as YSYEKL. V lost 1 base, J lost 1 base, and 8 bases lay in between. The CDR3: CASSQGGGSNQPQHF. DNA of the CDR3: TGCGCCAGCAGCCAAGGGGGCGGGAGCAATCAGCCCCAGCATTTT.

At least ten counts were recorded for this clonotype. CDR3 DNA: TGTGCCAGCTCACCACCGGGCCAAGTTAGCACAGATACGCAGTATTTT. Translation: CASSPPGQVSTDTQYF. This rearrangement joins TRBV18 to TRBJ2-3; D is unclear. Trimming shortened V by 0 bases and J by 0 bases, and 10 bases separated the two germline ends. This CDR3 contains 16 residues. Germline-derived CDR1 and CDR2 are KGHSH and LQKENI.

This clonotype was found many times. This chain uses TRBV5-4 with TRBJ1-2; possible D gene TRBD1, 5 bases. CDR1 is SGHNT and CDR2 is YYREEE in the germline V gene (reference sequence). This CDR3 spans 13 amino acids. V was clipped by 6 bases and J by 5 bases, with 14 bases between them. The CDR3 reads CASTQGRQYGYTF. The CDR3 nucleotides read TGTGCCAGCACCCAGGGCAGACAATATGGCTACACCTTC.

Of note for this clonotype: A much more abundant neighbour one base away suggests this may be a read error. The chain couples TRBV13 to TRBJ2-5; the match to TRBD1 covers 10 bases. This CDR3 comprises 16 residues. In germline, CDR1 is PRHDT, CDR2 FYEKMQ (reference sequence). The CDR3 loop is CVSSLVPGQGRETQYF. The CDR3 nucleotides read TGTGTCAGCAGCTTAGTCCCGGGACAGGGGAGGGAGACCCAGTACTTC.

This clonotype has just a few counts. A much larger clonotype is one base distant, so this may be a read error. The rearrangement joins TRBV12-5 to TRBJ2-5; 12 positions agree with TRBD1. Germline V lookup: CDR1 LGHNT, CDR2 FRNRAP. With V trimmed by 1 base and J by 5 bases, 11 bases remained unmatched. The CDR3 is 18 amino acids. This CDR3 reads CASGLDSAGTGGQETQYF. The CDR3 DNA sequence: TGTGCTAGTGGTTTGGACAGCGCCGGGACAGGGGGCCAGGAGACCCAGTACTTC. Full variable domain (remainder filled in from reference TRBV12-5 and TRBJ2-5): DARVTQTPRHKVTEMGQEVTMRCQPILGHNTVFWYRQTMMQGLELLAYFRNRAPLDDSGMPKDRFSAEMPDATLATLKIQPSEPRDSAVYFCASGLDSAGTGGQETQYFGPGTRLLVL.

This clonotype was detected ten times or more. The rearrangement links TRBV6-2 or TRBV6-3 to TRBJ2-7; perhaps TRBD2 as D (6 bases). Trimming left V 4 bases short and J 6 bases short, with 10 bases between. The CDR3 is made up of 12 amino acids. Germline V CDR1 and CDR2: MNHEY, SVGEGT. CDR3 in DNA: TGTGCCAGCAGTTTCTCGGGGGTCGAGCAGTACTTC. This encodes CASSFSGVEQYF.

This rearrangement joins TRBV27 to TRBJ1-3; no clear D. Deletions cut 6 bases from V and 0 bases from J, with 18 bases between. Germline CDR1 is MNHEY and CDR2 is SMNVEV (reference sequence). The length of the CDR3 is 17 residues. CDR3 residues: CASRPTLSFSSGNTIYF. For the CDR3, the DNA is TGTGCCAGCAGACCTACCCTGTCTTTTAGCTCTGGAAACACCATATATTTT.

This clonotype has at least ten counts. The rearrangement links TRBV19 to TRBJ1-2, with D possibly matching TRBD1 (6 bases). From germline, CDR1 is LNHDA and CDR2 SQIVND (reference sequence). V was cut by 7 bases and J by 6 bases, with 15 bases left in between. This CDR3 has 13 residues. CDR3 residues: CASTLRGADGYTF. The CDR3 DNA reads as TGTGCCAGTACCCTGAGGGGGGCTGATGGCTACACCTTC.

This clonotype was detected many times. The chain has TRBV7-9 and TRBJ2-1; 9 nucleotides align to TRBD2. CDR3 length: 15 residues. With 2 bases clipped from V and 8 bases from J, the junction kept 7 bases outside the gene matches. CDR1 and CDR2 (germline): SEHNR, FQNEAQ (reference sequence). DNA of the CDR3: TGTGCCAGCAGCTTAACGGCGGGGGGGCTCCATGAGCAGTTCTTC. Amino acids: CASSLTAGGLHEQFF.

In this sample, this clonotype turned up many times. This sequence joins TRBV11-2 and TRBJ1-2, with a weak D call TRBD1 (5 bases). Trimming shortened V by 5 bases and J by 6 bases, and 13 bases separated the two germline ends. The CDR3 is 13 residues long. Germline values: CDR1 SGHAT, CDR2 FQNNGV. The CDR3 protein is CASSHPAGDGYTF. In nucleotides, the CDR3 is TGTGCCAGCAGCCACCCGGCGGGGGATGGCTACACCTTC.

This clonotype was seen at least ten times. V gene TRBV6-5 combines with J gene TRBJ2-5, with D perhaps being TRBD1 or TRBD2 (5 bases each). Germline CDR1 and CDR2: MNHEY and SVGAGI. This CDR3 comprises 14 residues. Trimming stripped 4 bases from V and 5 bases from J, with 14 bases between. CDR3 loop: CASSFLDRGETQYF. The CDR3, as DNA: TGTGCCAGCAGTTTCTTAGACAGAGGGGAGACCCAGTACTTC.

This clonotype was detected only a few times. J is TRBJ2-7 and V is TRBV15; 11 bases match TRBD1. The junction had 10 bases not matched to a gene; V was cut back by 6 bases and J by 6 bases. This CDR3 comprises 15 residues. The germline CDR1 and CDR2 sequences are LNHNV and YYDKDF (reference sequence). The CDR3 spells CATSPGQGVYREQYF. The CDR3 DNA is TGTGCCACCAGTCCGGGACAGGGGGTATATCGCGAGCAGTACTTC.

This clonotype was seen ten or more times. This sequence joins TRBV20-1 and TRBJ2-1; the match to TRBD2 covers 13 bases. This CDR3 has 14 amino acids. V gave up 6 bases and J gave up 8 bases; unmatched junction bases: 7. The germline V gene has CDR1 DFQATT and CDR2 SNEGSKA (reference sequence). The CDR3 protein is CSARGLAGFDEQFF. The CDR3 DNA is TGCAGTGCCAGGGGACTAGCGGGGTTCGATGAGCAGTTCTTC.

This clonotype was seen ten or more times. The J gene is TRBJ2-5, the V gene TRBV9, with 10 bases aligning to TRBD2. The length of the CDR3 is 16 residues. Germline values: CDR1 SGDLS, CDR2 YYNGEE. J was trimmed by 5 bases and V by 0 bases; bases with no gene match: 7. Written as DNA, the CDR3 is TGTGCCAGCAGCGTAGCCCAGCGGGGGGGCCAGGAGACCCAGTACTTC. This codes for CASSVAQRGGQETQYF.

As DNA, the CDR3 is TGTGCCAGCACTTTAGGGAAGGATACGCAGTATTTT. This gives the protein CASTLGKDTQYF. V gene TRBV25-1 combines with J gene TRBJ2-3, with D uncertain. Trimming cost V 7 bases and J 6 bases, with 11 bases left between them. The CDR3 is 12 amino acids. CDR1 MGHDK and CDR2 SYGVNS come from the germline V gene.

In this sample, this clonotype turned up many times. CDR3 coding DNA: TGTGCCAGCAGTTACTTGGGACAACGCTACGAGCAGTACTTC. This encodes CASSYLGQRYEQYF. The V and J genes are TRBV6-5 and TRBJ2-7, with D perhaps TRBD1 (6 bases). The V end was cut by 1 base, the J end by 3 bases, with 10 bases between. The CDR3 is made up of 14 amino acids. From germline, CDR1 is MNHEY and CDR2 SVGAGI.

In its sample, this clonotype was seen a few times. The chain employs TRBV6-4 and TRBJ2-7, with D possibly being TRBD1 (5 bases). V dropped 2 bases and J dropped 2 bases, with 13 bases sitting between them. In germline, CDR1 is MRHNA, CDR2 SNTAGT. This CDR3 is 15 amino acids long. This CDR3 is CASSDLRQGTYEQYF. The CDR3 DNA reads as TGTGCCAGCAGTGACCTTCGGCAGGGCACCTACGAGCAGTACTTC.

The CDR3 protein is CASSDPSGGSPETQYF. The CDR3 DNA follows: TGTGCCAGCAGCGACCCTAGCGGGGGATCCCCCGAGACCCAGTACTTC. The chain recombines TRBV13 with TRBJ2-3; 10 nucleotides match TRBD2. The J call may be faulty, since TRBJ2-5 better matches the DNA end. CDR1 and CDR2 (germline): PRHDT, FYEKMQ (reference sequence). This CDR3 spans 16 amino acids.

This clonotype was observed many times. This chain joins TRBV18 and TRBJ1-1, with 7 nucleotides matching TRBD1. This CDR3 spans 13 amino acids. V was clipped by 8 bases and J by 4 bases; unmatched bases: 7. Germline CDR1 reads KGHSH; CDR2 reads LQKENI. CDR3 sequence reads: CASSPSGGTEAFF. CDR3 DNA sequence: TGTGCCAGCAGTCCCTCAGGGGGCACTGAAGCTTTCTTT. Full variable domain (missing parts from reference TRBV18 and TRBJ1-1): NAGVMQNPRHLVRRRGQEARLRCSPMKGHSHVYWYRQLPEEGLKFMVYLQKENIIDESGMPKERFSAEFPKEGPSILRIQQVVRGDSAAYFCASSPSGGTEAFFGQGTRLTVV.

This clonotype has at least ten counts. The chain carries TRBV7-2 and TRBJ1-6; D might be TRBD1 (5 bases). CDR1 is SGHTA, CDR2 FQGNSA, per germline. The CDR3 extends over 20 amino acids. The germline V and J ends were trimmed by 1 base and 0 bases, with 19 bases remaining between them. The CDR3 DNA sequence: TGTGCCAGCAGCTTAGTTGTTGGAGGGGCACAGAGCTCCTATAATTCACCCCTCCACTTT. Its translation: CASSLVVGGAQSSYNSPLHF.

This clonotype was recorded at least ten times. The chain couples TRBV20-1 to TRBJ2-1, with D hard to call. V shed 0 bases and J shed 5 bases, with 8 bases lying between them. The CDR3 extends over 13 amino acids. Germline CDR1 is DFQATT and CDR2 is SNEGSKA (reference sequence). CDR3 sequence (DNA): TGCAGTGCTAGAGATACCGGAAACAATGAGCAGTTCTTC. Its protein product is CSARDTGNNEQFF.

Ten or more counts support this clonotype. V gene TRBV20-1 combines with J gene TRBJ1-4; 7 bases are shared with TRBD1. V was pared by 6 bases and J by 4 bases, with 17 bases of the junction left unmatched. In germline, CDR1 is DFQATT, CDR2 SNEGSKA (reference sequence). The length of the CDR3 is 17 residues. CDR3 sequence: CSATPPGQFRDNEKLFF. CDR3 nucleotides: TGCAGTGCAACCCCACCGGGACAGTTTAGGGATAATGAAAAACTGTTTTTT.

This clonotype was recorded many times. An end of the junction does not agree with germline; a read error may underlie this. The chain uses TRBV5-1 and TRBJ1-6; weak D call: TRBD1 (5 bases). The germline V gene encodes CDR1 SGHRS and CDR2 YFSETQ. The CDR3 contains 15 residues. CDR3 sequence reads: CASSLGGALDSPLHF. The CDR3 coding sequence is TGTGCCAGCAGCTTGGGAGGGGCTTTGGATTCACCCCTCCACTTT. Full variable domain (outside the CDR3, taken from reference TRBV5-1 and TRBJ1-6): KAGVTQTPRYLIKTRGQQVTLSCSPISGHRSVSWYQQTPGQGLQFLFEYFSETQRNKGNFPGRFSGRQFSNSRSEMNVSTLELGDSALYLCASSLGGALDSPLHFGNGTRLTVT.